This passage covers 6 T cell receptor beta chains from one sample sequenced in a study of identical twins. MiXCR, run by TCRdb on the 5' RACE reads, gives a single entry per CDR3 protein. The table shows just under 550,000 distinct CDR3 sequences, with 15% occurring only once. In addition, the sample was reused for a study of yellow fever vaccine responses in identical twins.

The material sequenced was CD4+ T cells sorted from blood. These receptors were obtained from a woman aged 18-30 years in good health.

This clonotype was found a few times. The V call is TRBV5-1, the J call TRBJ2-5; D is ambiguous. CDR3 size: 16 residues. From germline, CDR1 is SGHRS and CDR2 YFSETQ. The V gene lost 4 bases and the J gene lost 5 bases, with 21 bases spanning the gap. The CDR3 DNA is TGCGCCAGCAGCCCACGGCCGGACGAGATGGGGGAGACCCAGTACTTC. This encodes CASSPRPDEMGETQYF.

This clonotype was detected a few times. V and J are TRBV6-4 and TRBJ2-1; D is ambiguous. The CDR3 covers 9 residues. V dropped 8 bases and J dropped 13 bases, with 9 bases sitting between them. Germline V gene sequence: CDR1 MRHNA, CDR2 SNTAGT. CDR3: CASVRQQFF. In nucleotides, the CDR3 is TGTGCCAGCGTCCGGCAACAGTTCTTC.

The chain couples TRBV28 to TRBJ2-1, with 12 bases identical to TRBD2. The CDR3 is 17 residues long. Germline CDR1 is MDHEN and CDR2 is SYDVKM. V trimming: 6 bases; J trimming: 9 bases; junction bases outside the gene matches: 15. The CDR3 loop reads CASSSPGLAGSSAEQFF. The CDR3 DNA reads TGTGCCAGCAGCTCCCCAGGACTAGCGGGAAGTTCGGCTGAGCAGTTCTTC.

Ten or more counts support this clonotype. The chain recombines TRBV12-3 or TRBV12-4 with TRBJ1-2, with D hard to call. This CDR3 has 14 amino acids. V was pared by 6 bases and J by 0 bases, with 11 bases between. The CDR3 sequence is CASRLGRANYGYTF. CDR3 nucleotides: TGTGCCAGCAGGCTGGGCAGAGCTAACTATGGCTACACCTTC.

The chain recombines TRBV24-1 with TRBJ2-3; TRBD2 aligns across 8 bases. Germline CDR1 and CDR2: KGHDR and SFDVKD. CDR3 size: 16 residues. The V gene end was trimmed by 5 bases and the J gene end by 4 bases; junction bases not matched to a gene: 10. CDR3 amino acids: CATSAPEVAGSDTQYF. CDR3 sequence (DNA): TGTGCCACCAGTGCTCCCGAGGTAGCGGGATCAGATACGCAGTATTTT.

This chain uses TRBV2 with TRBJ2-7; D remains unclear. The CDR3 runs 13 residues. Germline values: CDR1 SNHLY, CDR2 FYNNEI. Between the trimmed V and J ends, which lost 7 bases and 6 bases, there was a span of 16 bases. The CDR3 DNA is TGTGCCAGCAATCGGCCGCCCCTGGGCGAGCAGTACTTC. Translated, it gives CASNRPPLGEQYF.